Detailed here is one TCR beta chain. The data derive from a study of blood T cell repertoires in COVID-19. CDR1 and CDR2 (germline): LGHNA, YNFKEQ. V dropped 0 bases and J dropped 6 bases, with 14 bases sitting between them. This CDR3 contains 16 residues. TCRdb's copy holds only in-frame clones and misses some; the assay was immunoSEQ multiplex PCR. The table shows about 180,000 clones, with roughly 79% occurring only once. This chain links TRBV4-2 with TRBJ2-2; no firm D call. Material: peripheral blood. The sequence was collected from a woman between 70 and 85 years old with acute or convalescent COVID-19. CDR3 sequence reads: CASSQDTASGAGELFF. In DNA, the CDR3 is TGTGCCAGCAGCCAAGATACGGCTAGTGGCGCCGGGGAGCTGTTTTTT.